Included here is one TCR beta chain sequence, with context. The CDR3 consists of 13 residues. Germline-derived CDR1 and CDR2 are KGHSH and LQKENI. J was trimmed by 5 bases and V by 1 base; bases with no gene match: 1. These data belong to a study of T cell changes during pregnancy in multiple sclerosis. TCRdb's table, derived via immunoSEQ multiplex PCR, lists solely in-frame clones and lacks some. The sample gives approximately 94,000 clones, around 92% of which show up once; more than 1.5% is in the top ten. This TCR was sampled from a female donor with multiple sclerosis, enrolled in a pregnancy study. Sequencing was performed on peripheral blood, taken after pregnancy. The rearrangement joins TRBV18 to TRBJ1-1; 7 nucleotides agree with TRBD1. The CDR3 region has the DNA TGTGCCAGCTCACCACAGGGGGCTACTGAAGCTTTCTTT. Protein product: CASSPQGATEAFF. The full variable domain, in which reference TRBV18 and TRBJ1-1 provide the parts outside the CDR3, is NAGVMQNPRHLVRRRGQEARLRCSPMKGHSHVYWYRQLPEEGLKFMVYLQKENIIDESGMPKERFSAEFPKEGPSILRIQQVVRGDSAAYFCASSPQGATEAFFGQGTRLTVV.